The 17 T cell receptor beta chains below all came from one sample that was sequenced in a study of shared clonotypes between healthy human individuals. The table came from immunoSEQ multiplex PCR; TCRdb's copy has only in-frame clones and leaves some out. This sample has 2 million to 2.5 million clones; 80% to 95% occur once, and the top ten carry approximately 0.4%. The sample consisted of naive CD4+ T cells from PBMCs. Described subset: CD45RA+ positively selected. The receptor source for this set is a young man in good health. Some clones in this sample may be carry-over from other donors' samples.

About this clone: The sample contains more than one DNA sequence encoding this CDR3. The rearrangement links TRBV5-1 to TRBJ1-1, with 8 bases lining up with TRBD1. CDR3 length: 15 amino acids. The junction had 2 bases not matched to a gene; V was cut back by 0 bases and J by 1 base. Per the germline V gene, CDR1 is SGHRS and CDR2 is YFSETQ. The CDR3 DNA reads TGCGCCAGCAGCTTGGGGCAGGGGGCGAACACTGAAGCTTTCTTT. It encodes CASSLGQGANTEAFF.

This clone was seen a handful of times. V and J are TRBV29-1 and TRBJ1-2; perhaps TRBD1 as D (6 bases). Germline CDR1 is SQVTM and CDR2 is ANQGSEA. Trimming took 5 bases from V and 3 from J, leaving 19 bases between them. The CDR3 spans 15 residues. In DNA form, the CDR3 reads TGCAGCGTTTACAGGGAATCAGGCGGAGACTATGGCTACACCTTC. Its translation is CSVYRESGGDYGYTF.

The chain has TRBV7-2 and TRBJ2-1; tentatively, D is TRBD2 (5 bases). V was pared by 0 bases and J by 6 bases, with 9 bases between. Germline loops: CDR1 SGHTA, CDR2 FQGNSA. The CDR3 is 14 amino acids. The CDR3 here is CASSLASLANEQFF. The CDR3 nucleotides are TGTGCCAGCAGCTTAGCTAGTCTAGCCAATGAGCAGTTCTTC.

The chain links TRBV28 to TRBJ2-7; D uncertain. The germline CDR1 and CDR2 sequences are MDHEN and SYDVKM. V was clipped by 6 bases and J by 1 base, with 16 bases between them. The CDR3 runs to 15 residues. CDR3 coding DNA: TGTGCCAGCAGAGAAGACCAACCCGAGTCCTACGAGCAGTACTTC. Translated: CASREDQPESYEQYF.

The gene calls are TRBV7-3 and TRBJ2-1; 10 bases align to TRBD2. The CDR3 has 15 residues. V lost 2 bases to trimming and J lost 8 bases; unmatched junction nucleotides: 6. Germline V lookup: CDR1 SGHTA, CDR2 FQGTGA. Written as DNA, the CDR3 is TGTGCCAGCAGCTTATTAGCGGGAGGCCAGGATGAGCAGTTCTTC. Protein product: CASSLLAGGQDEQFF.

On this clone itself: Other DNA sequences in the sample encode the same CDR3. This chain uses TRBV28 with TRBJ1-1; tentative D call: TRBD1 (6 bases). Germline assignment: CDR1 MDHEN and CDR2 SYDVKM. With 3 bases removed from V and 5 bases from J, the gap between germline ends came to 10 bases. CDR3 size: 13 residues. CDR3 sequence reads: CASSLGGHTEAFF. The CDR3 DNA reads TGTGCCAGCAGTTTGGGGGGGCATACTGAAGCTTTCTTT.

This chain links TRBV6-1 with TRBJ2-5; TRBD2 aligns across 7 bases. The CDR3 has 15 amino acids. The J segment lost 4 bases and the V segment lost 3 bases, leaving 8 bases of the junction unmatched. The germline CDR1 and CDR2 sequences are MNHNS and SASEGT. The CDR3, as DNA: TGTGCCAGCAGTGAGTACGGCGGGAGATTAGAGACCCAGTACTTC. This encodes CASSEYGGRLETQYF.

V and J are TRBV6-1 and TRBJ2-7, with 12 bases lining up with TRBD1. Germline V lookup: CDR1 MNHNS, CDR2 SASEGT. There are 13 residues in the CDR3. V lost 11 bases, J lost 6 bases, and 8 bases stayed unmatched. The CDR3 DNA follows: TGTGCCGCGGTGGGGACAGGGGGCGGCGAGCAGTACTTC. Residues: CAAVGTGGGEQYF.

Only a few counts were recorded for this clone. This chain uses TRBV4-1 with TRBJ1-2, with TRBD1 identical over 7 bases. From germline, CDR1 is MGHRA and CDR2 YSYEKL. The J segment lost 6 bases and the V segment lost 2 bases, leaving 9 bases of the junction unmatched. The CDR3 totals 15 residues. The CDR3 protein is CASSQSTGVPHGYTF. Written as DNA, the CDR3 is TGCGCCAGCAGCCAATCTACAGGGGTCCCCCATGGCTACACCTTC.

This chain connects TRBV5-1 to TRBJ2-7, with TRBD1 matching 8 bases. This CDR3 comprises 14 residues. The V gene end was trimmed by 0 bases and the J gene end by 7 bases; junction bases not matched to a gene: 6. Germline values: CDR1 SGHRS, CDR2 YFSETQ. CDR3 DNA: TGCGCCAGCAGCTTGGACAGGGGGTGGGAGGAGCAGTACTTC. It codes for CASSLDRGWEEQYF.

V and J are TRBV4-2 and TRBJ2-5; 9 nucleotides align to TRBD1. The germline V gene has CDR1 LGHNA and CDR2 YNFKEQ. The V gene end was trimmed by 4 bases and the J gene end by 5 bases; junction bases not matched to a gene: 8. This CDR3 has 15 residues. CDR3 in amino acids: CASSPGTGLQETQYF. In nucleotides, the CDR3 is TGTGCCAGCAGCCCCGGGACAGGGCTGCAGGAGACCCAGTACTTC.

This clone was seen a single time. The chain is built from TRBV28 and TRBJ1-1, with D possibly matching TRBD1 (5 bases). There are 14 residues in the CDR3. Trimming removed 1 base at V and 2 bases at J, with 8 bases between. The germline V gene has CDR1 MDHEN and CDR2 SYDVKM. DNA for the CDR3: TGTGCCAGCAGTTTATTTACAGGCAACACTGAAGCTTTCTTT. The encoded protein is CASSLFTGNTEAFF.

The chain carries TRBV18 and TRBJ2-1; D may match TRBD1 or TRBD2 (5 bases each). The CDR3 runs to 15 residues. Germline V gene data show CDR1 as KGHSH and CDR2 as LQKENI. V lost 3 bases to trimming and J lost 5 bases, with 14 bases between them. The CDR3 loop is CASSPYRDGNNEQFF. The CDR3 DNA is TGTGCCAGCTCACCGTACCGGGACGGAAACAATGAGCAGTTCTTC.

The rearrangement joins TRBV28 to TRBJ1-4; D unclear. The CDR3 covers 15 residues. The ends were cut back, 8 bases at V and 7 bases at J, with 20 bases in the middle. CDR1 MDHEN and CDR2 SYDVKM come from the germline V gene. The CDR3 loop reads CASATPGITTEKLFF. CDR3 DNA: TGTGCCAGCGCGACCCCAGGCATCACGACTGAAAAACTGTTTTTT.

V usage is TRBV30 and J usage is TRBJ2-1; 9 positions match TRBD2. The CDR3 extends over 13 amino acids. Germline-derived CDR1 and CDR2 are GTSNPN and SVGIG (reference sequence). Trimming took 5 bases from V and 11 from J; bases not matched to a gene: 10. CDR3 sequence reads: CAWASASGIQQFF. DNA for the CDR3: TGTGCCTGGGCATCCGCTAGCGGGATCCAGCAGTTCTTC.

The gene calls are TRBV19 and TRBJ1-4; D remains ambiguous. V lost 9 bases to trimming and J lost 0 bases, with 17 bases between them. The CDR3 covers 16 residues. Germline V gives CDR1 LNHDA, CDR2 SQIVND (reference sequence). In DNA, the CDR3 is TGTGCCAGCCCGGAACTGGGGATTACAACTAATGAAAAACTGTTTTTT. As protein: CASPELGITTNEKLFF.

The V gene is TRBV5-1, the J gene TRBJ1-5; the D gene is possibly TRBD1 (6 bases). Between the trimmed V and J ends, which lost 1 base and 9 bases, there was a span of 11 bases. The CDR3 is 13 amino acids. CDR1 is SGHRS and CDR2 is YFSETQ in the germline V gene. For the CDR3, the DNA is TGCGCCAGCAGCTTGTCCCCACAGGGGCCCCAGCATTTT. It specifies CASSLSPQGPQHF.